This TCR beta chain is from a study of blood T cell repertoires in COVID-19. Background on the study: PBMCs, B-cell-depleted T cells, or T cells were the source of the cDNA or gDNA that made up the material.

The length of the CDR3 is 12 residues. Unmatched junction bases numbered 5, after V lost 8 bases and J lost 9 bases. Per the germline V gene, CDR1 is MNHEY and CDR2 is SVGAGI. TCRdb's copy holds only in-frame clones and misses some; the assay was immunoSEQ multiplex PCR. Among roughly 98,000 clones, approximately 80% were seen once, and the ten largest hold approximately 13%. The source material was peripheral blood. The V call is TRBV6-5, the J call TRBJ2-4, with TRBD1 matching over 9 bases. The TCR originated in a human donor in a cohort sampled during active COVID-19. In nucleotides, the CDR3 is TGTGCCAGCGGGGACAGGGTCACCATTCAGTACTTC. Translation: CASGDRVTIQYF.